This T cell receptor (beta chain) was obtained from a study of blood T cell repertoires in COVID-19. Study-wide context: PBMCs, B-cell-depleted T cells, or T cells were the source of the cDNA or gDNA that made up the material.

Clinical histories supplied by participants themselves formed the basis of cohort assignment. Among Cohort 3 donors, those recovered had two negative PCRs, clearance, or symptom resolution. Original analysis: Reference gene primer amplification gave nucleated cell count estimates. Only in-frame clones appear in the TCRdb table, and some are missing; sequencing was by immunoSEQ multiplex PCR. V, J and clone size were drawn from that table, and D and trimming were deduced from the DNA. The sample shows over 250,000 clones, more than 75% of them seen only once. V lost 2 bases and J 2 bases, leaving 11 bases between the germline ends. The germline V gene encodes CDR1 SGDLS and CDR2 YYNGEE. The CDR3 contains 14 residues.

Sequencing was performed on PBMCs or T cells enriched from blood (not recorded which). The TCR originated in a woman in her 30s who had recovered from COVID-19. The J gene is TRBJ2-7, the V gene TRBV9, with D perhaps matching TRBD2 (5 bases). CDR3 region: CASSVSGGPYEQYF. The DNA for the CDR3 is TGTGCCAGCAGCGTCTCAGGAGGACCCTACGAGCAGTACTTC.